Below, 19 T cell receptor beta chains from the same sample are listed, as sequenced in a study of blood T cell repertoires in COVID-19. Profiled with immunoSEQ multiplex PCR; TCRdb holds only in-frame clones, not every one. The sample has roughly 380,000 clones, roughly 80% seen once. Input material: peripheral blood. These receptor sequences come from a human donor with acute or convalescent COVID-19. The donor label of this sample is uncertain.

This clone has only one observation. The chain couples TRBV6-6 to TRBJ2-3; perhaps TRBD1 as D (5 bases). CDR3 length equals 15 residues. The V end lost 3 bases, the J end lost 0 bases, and 10 bases lay between the germline ends. CDR1 and CDR2 (germline): MNHNY, SVGAGI (reference sequence). CDR3 in amino acids: CASSYLRASTDTQYF. In nucleotides, the CDR3 is TGTGCCAGCAGTTATCTCAGGGCTAGCACAGATACGCAGTATTTT.

This clone was seen only a few times. V usage is TRBV3-1 (or the pseudogene TRBV3-2) and J usage is TRBJ1-2; D is perhaps TRBD1 (6 bases). This CDR3 region has 14 residues. The germline V gene encodes CDR1 LGHDT and CDR2 YNNKEL (reference sequence). The V end lost 4 bases, the J end lost 2 bases, and 11 bases lay between the germline ends. The DNA of the CDR3 is TGTGCCAGCAGCCCCCAGGGGAGCAACTATGGCTACACCTTC. Translation gives CASSPQGSNYGYTF.

The chain joins TRBV6-5 to TRBJ2-1; 7 positions agree with TRBD1. The CDR3 is made up of 14 amino acids. V shed 5 bases and J 9 bases; nucleotides not matched to a gene: 10. Germline V lookup: CDR1 MNHEY, CDR2 SVGAGI. The CDR3, as DNA: TGTGCCAGCAGTCCGATACACAGGGGAATTGAGCAGTTCTTC. Its translation: CASSPIHRGIEQFF.

The J gene is TRBJ2-5, the V gene TRBV4-1; 14 nucleotides line up with TRBD2. In germline, CDR1 is MGHRA, CDR2 YSYEKL. J gave up 0 bases and V 4 bases, and 4 bases lay outside the gene matches. The CDR3 runs to 17 residues. The CDR3 region is CASSRWTSGGNQETQYF. The CDR3 nucleotides read TGCGCCAGCAGCCGCTGGACTAGCGGGGGGAACCAAGAGACCCAGTACTTC.

The chain employs TRBV7-2 and TRBJ1-2; the D is unclear. The V end was cut by 7 bases, the J end by 5 bases, with 17 bases between. Germline values: CDR1 SGHTA, CDR2 FQGNSA. The CDR3 consists of 14 residues. The CDR3 sequence: CASNPSRGNYGYTF. The CDR3 DNA follows: TGTGCCAGCAATCCTTCGCGGGGAAATTATGGCTACACCTTC.

The chain uses TRBV6-2 or TRBV6-3 and TRBJ1-2; D is unresolved. Germline-derived CDR1 and CDR2 are MNHEY and SVGEGT. There are 14 residues in the CDR3. V lost 0 bases, J lost 1 base, and 6 bases lay in between. The CDR3 reads CASSYSGSNYGYTF. The CDR3 nucleotides are TGTGCCAGCAGTTACTCCGGGAGTAACTATGGCTACACCTTC.

As DNA, the CDR3 is TGCGCCAGCAGCTGGCTAGTGGCCAACCAAGAGACCCAGTACTTC. The encoded protein is CASSWLVANQETQYF. This sequence joins TRBV5-1 and TRBJ2-5; no reliable D call. CDR3 length: 15 amino acids. Per germline, CDR1 SGHRS and CDR2 YFSETQ. Trimming shortened V by 3 bases and J by 0 bases, and 12 bases separated the two germline ends.

The rearrangement uses TRBV5-1 and TRBJ1-4, with 9 bases matching TRBD1. This CDR3 has 18 amino acids. Germline lookup yields CDR1 SGHRS and CDR2 YFSETQ. The V and J ends lost 4 bases and 7 bases, in that order; junction bases with no gene match: 17. The CDR3 DNA reads TGCGCCAGCAGCAAAGCCCCCACCGGGACAGGGAGTGCTGAAAAACTGTTTTTT. Protein: CASSKAPTGTGSAEKLFF.

V and J are TRBV7-2 and TRBJ1-4; D unresolved. The CDR3 totals 13 residues. V was trimmed by 4 bases and J by 5 bases, leaving 8 bases between them. CDR1 is SGHTA and CDR2 is FQGNSA in the germline V gene. The CDR3 region has the DNA TGTGCCAGCAGCTGGGCCAACAATGAAAAACTGTTTTTT. Its protein product is CASSWANNEKLFF.

V gene TRBV5-1 combines with J gene TRBJ1-3; 9 nucleotides match TRBD1. V gave up 1 base and J gave up 0 bases; unmatched junction bases: 5. This CDR3 comprises 17 residues. CDR1 is SGHRS, CDR2 YFSETQ, per germline. The CDR3 DNA reads TGCGCCAGCAGCTTGACCGGGACAGGGAGCTCTGGAAACACCATATATTTT. Its translation is CASSLTGTGSSGNTIYF.

This chain uses TRBV2 with TRBJ1-2; D remains unclear. Trimming left V 8 bases short and J 8 bases short, with 30 bases between. Germline V gene lookup returns CDR1 SNHLY and CDR2 FYNNEI. The CDR3 has 17 residues. In DNA form, the CDR3 reads TGTGCCAGCGTGGGCGAGCCAATTCGGGCGCGGGTGTTCGGCTACACCTTC. Translated, it gives CASVGEPIRARVFGYTF.

The rearrangement uses TRBV30 and TRBJ2-5; a possible D gene is TRBD2 (6 bases). CDR3 length: 13 amino acids. CDR1 is GTSNPN and CDR2 is SVGIG in the germline V gene (reference sequence). The ends were cut back, 0 bases at V and 2 bases at J, with 7 bases in the middle. The CDR3 nucleotides are TGTGCCTGGAGTGTAAGCGGGCAAGAGACCCAGTACTTC. Protein sequence: CAWSVSGQETQYF.

This chain connects TRBV28 to TRBJ1-5; TRBD1 aligns across 7 bases. The CDR3 covers 14 residues. Germline trimming cut 5 bases from V and 7 bases from J; bases unmatched to any gene: 8. Germline loops: CDR1 MDHEN, CDR2 SYDVKM. DNA of the CDR3: TGTGCCAGCAGTCCCTCAGGGGGAGGCCAGCCCCAGCATTTT. The encoded protein is CASSPSGGGQPQHF.

The chain employs TRBV28 and TRBJ2-5; TRBD1 matches 9 bases. The germline V gene encodes CDR1 MDHEN and CDR2 SYDVKM. V trimming: 6 bases; J trimming: 5 bases; junction bases outside the gene matches: 10. The CDR3 runs to 15 residues. The CDR3 reads CASRRSQGARETQYF. Written as DNA, the CDR3 is TGTGCCAGCAGAAGGTCACAGGGGGCTCGGGAGACCCAGTACTTC.

The chain recombines TRBV2 with TRBJ1-4; 7 nucleotides line up with TRBD1. This CDR3 spans 15 amino acids. Looked up from germline, CDR1 is SNHLY and CDR2 is FYNNEI. V shed 4 bases and J 2 bases; nucleotides not matched to a gene: 4. The CDR3 loop is CASSGQGGTNEKLFF. CDR3 sequence (DNA): TGTGCCAGCAGTGGGCAGGGGGGCACTAATGAAAAACTGTTTTTT.

V and J are TRBV3-1 (or the pseudogene TRBV3-2) and TRBJ2-1; possibly TRBD2 for D (7 bases). The CDR3 spans 15 residues. Germline V lookup: CDR1 LGHDT, CDR2 YNNKEL (reference sequence). The V end was cut by 4 bases, the J end by 6 bases, with 16 bases between. CDR3 loop: CASSRGTTGGNEQFF. In nucleotides, the CDR3 is TGTGCCAGCAGCCGCGGGACAACGGGAGGCAATGAGCAGTTCTTC.

This clone showed up just once. The chain recombines TRBV6-5 with TRBJ1-1; 7 bases map to TRBD1. V lost 2 bases and J lost 2; bases outside the gene matches: 5. The CDR3 loop spans 15 amino acids. The V gene's germline CDR1 is MNHEY and CDR2 SVGAGI. In nucleotides, the CDR3 is TGTGCCAGCAGTTACGATAACAGGGGCAACACTGAAGCTTTCTTT. Its translation is CASSYDNRGNTEAFF.

The J gene is TRBJ2-1, the V gene TRBV7-8; TRBD2 agrees at 10 bases. In germline, CDR1 is SGHVS, CDR2 FQNEAQ. With 6 bases clipped from V and 9 bases from J, the junction kept 17 bases outside the gene matches. This CDR3 has 17 residues. CDR3 loop: CASRAQSVASGRGEQFF. The CDR3 region has the DNA TGTGCCAGCAGGGCACAGTCCGTAGCTAGCGGGAGAGGTGAGCAGTTCTTC. The entire variable domain, with the rest obtained from reference TRBV7-8 and TRBJ2-1, is as follows: GAGVSQSPRYKVAKRGQDVALRCDPISGHVSLFWYQQALGQGPEFLTYFQNEAQLDKSGLPSDRFFAERPEGSVSTLKIQRTQQEDSAVYLCASRAQSVASGRGEQFFGPGTRLTVL.

The J gene is TRBJ2-7, the V gene TRBV6-4; D possibly corresponds to TRBD2 (6 bases). With 4 bases removed from V and 4 bases from J, the gap between germline ends came to 11 bases. The length of the CDR3 is 13 residues. The germline V gene has CDR1 MRHNA and CDR2 SNTAGT. This chain's CDR3 is CASSADGRYEQYF. CDR3 nucleotides: TGTGCCAGCAGTGCGGACGGGAGATACGAGCAGTACTTC.